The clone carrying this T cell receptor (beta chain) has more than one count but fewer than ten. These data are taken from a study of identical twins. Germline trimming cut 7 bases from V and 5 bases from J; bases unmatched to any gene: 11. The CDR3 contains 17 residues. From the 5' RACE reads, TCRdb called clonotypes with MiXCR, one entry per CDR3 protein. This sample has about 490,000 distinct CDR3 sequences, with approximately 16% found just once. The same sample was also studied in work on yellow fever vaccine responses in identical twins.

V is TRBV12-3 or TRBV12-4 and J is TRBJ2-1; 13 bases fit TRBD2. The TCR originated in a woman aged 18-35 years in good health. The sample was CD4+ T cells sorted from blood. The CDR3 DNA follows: TGTGCCAGCACCCTAAATGGACTAGCGGGAGTTGACAATGAGCAGTTCTTC. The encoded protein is CASTLNGLAGVDNEQFF.